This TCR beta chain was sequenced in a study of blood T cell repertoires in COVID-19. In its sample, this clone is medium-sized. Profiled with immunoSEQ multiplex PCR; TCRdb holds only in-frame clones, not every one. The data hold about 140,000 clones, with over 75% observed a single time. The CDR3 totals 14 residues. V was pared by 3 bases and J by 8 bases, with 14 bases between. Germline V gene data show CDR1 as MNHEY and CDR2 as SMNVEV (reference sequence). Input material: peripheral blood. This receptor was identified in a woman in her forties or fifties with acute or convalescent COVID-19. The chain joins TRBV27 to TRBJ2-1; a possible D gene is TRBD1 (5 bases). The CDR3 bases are TGTGCCAGCAGTTTTAGGTCAGGGTCGGATGAGCAGTTCTTC. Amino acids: CASSFRSGSDEQFF.